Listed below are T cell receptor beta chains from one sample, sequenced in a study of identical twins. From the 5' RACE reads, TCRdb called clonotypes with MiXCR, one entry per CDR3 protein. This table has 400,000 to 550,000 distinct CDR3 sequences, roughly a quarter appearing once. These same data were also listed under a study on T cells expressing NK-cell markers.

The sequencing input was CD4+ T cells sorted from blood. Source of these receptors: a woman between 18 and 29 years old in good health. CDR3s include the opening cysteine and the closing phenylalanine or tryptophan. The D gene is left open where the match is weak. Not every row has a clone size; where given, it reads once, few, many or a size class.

cdr3_nt: TGTGCCAGCAGTTTTGGCAGAGGTGGCTATGGCTACACCTTC
cdr3_aa: CASSFGRGGYGYTF
v_call: TRBV12-3/TRBV12-4
j_call: TRBJ1-2
d_call: NA
clone_size: NA

cdr3_nt: TGCAGTGCGCAAGTAGCAGTTTGGGGATCCTACGAGCAGTACTTC
cdr3_aa: CSAQVAVWGSYEQYF
v_call: TRBV20-1
j_call: TRBJ2-7
d_call: NA
clone_size: NA

cdr3_nt: TGTGCCACCAACAGTAAAAGCGGGGGAAACAATGAGCAGTTCTTC
cdr3_aa: CATNSKSGGNNEQFF
v_call: TRBV18
j_call: TRBJ2-1
d_call: TRBD2
clone_size: NA

cdr3_nt: TGCGCCAGCAGCACCCCCAGAGCCACCGGGGAGCTGTTTTTT
cdr3_aa: CASSTPRATGELFF
v_call: TRBV5-1
j_call: TRBJ2-2
d_call: NA
clone_size: few

cdr3_nt: TGTGCCAGCAGTCCGCACAGGGGGCCGAACACAGATACGCAGTATTTT
cdr3_aa: CASSPHRGPNTDTQYF
v_call: TRBV27
j_call: TRBJ2-3
d_call: TRBD1
clone_size: NA

cdr3_nt: TGTGCCAGCTCACCACCCGCCCACACAGATACGCAGTATTTT
cdr3_aa: CASSPPAHTDTQYF
v_call: TRBV18
j_call: TRBJ2-3
d_call: NA
clone_size: NA

cdr3_nt: TGCGCCAGCAGCCAGGAGCGTCTAGCGGGATTCAATGAGCAGTTCTTC
cdr3_aa: CASSQERLAGFNEQFF
v_call: TRBV4-3
j_call: TRBJ2-1
d_call: TRBD2
clone_size: NA

cdr3_nt: TGTGCCATCTTCGCGACTAGCGGGAGTCGGGTCAATGAGCAGTTCTTC
cdr3_aa: CAIFATSGSRVNEQFF
v_call: TRBV10-3
j_call: TRBJ2-1
d_call: TRBD2
clone_size: NA

cdr3_nt: TGTGCCAGCAGCAATCGTGGGCGGGGGGGCCAATCGGGAAATGAGCAGTTCTTC
cdr3_aa: CASSNRGRGGQSGNEQFF
v_call: TRBV12-3/TRBV12-4
j_call: TRBJ2-1
d_call: TRBD2
clone_size: NA

cdr3_nt: TGCGCCAGCACCCAGGGGGCAGCAAACACCGGGGAGCTGTTTTTT
cdr3_aa: CASTQGAANTGELFF
v_call: TRBV5-1
j_call: TRBJ2-2
d_call: TRBD1
clone_size: few

cdr3_nt: TGTGCCATCAGGGGGACAACCACAGATACGCAGTATTTT
cdr3_aa: CAIRGTTTDTQYF
v_call: TRBV10-3
j_call: TRBJ2-3
d_call: NA
clone_size: few

cdr3_nt: TGTGCCAGCAGCTCCGGGACTAGCGGGAGGAATGAGCAGTTCTTC
cdr3_aa: CASSSGTSGRNEQFF
v_call: TRBV7-2
j_call: TRBJ2-1
d_call: TRBD2
clone_size: few

cdr3_nt: TGCAGTGCTAGAGATCGAGTGGACCCCAGGCGGGAGCAGTACTTC
cdr3_aa: CSARDRVDPRREQYF
v_call: TRBV20-1
j_call: TRBJ2-7
d_call: NA
clone_size: NA

cdr3_nt: TGTGCCAGCAGCTTCGTAGGAAACCAAGAGACCCAGTACTTC
cdr3_aa: CASSFVGNQETQYF
v_call: TRBV5-6
j_call: TRBJ2-5
d_call: NA
clone_size: few

cdr3_nt: TGTGCCAGCATCCTTAATCTGGAGAGCTCCTACGAGCAGTACTTC
cdr3_aa: CASILNLESSYEQYF
v_call: TRBV6-1
j_call: TRBJ2-7
d_call: NA
clone_size: NA

cdr3_nt: TGTGCCAGCAGCCGCGAGGGGGGCGATGGAAACACCATATATTTT
cdr3_aa: CASSREGGDGNTIYF
v_call: TRBV9
j_call: TRBJ1-3
d_call: NA
clone_size: many

cdr3_nt: TGCGCCAGCAGCTTCCACCCGGCCACTGAAGCTTTCTTT
cdr3_aa: CASSFHPATEAFF
v_call: TRBV5-1
j_call: TRBJ1-1
d_call: NA
clone_size: NA

cdr3_nt: TGTGCCAGCAGCATCACTAGTGGCGATGAGCAGTTCTTC
cdr3_aa: CASSITSGDEQFF
v_call: TRBV7-3
j_call: TRBJ2-1
d_call: NA
clone_size: few

cdr3_nt: TGCAGTGCTAGGGTAACGAATGGCTACACCTTC
cdr3_aa: CSARVTNGYTF
v_call: TRBV20-1
j_call: TRBJ1-2
d_call: NA
clone_size: NA

cdr3_nt: TGTGCCAGCCTTCAAGAGACCCAGTACTTC
cdr3_aa: CASLQETQYF
v_call: TRBV2
j_call: TRBJ2-5
d_call: NA
clone_size: few

cdr3_nt: TGCGCCAGCAGCCGGACTAGCGGGGCCTACAATGAGCAGTTCTTC
cdr3_aa: CASSRTSGAYNEQFF
v_call: TRBV10-1
j_call: TRBJ2-1
d_call: TRBD2
clone_size: once

cdr3_nt: TGTGCCAGCAGCCAGCGGACTAGCGGTTACACAGATACGCAGTATTTT
cdr3_aa: CASSQRTSGYTDTQYF
v_call: TRBV3-1
j_call: TRBJ2-3
d_call: TRBD2
clone_size: NA

cdr3_nt: TGCGCCAGCAGCCAAGGGATCGTCCTAACCTACGAGCAGTACTTC
cdr3_aa: CASSQGIVLTYEQYF
v_call: TRBV4-3
j_call: TRBJ2-7
d_call: NA
clone_size: NA

cdr3_nt: TGCAGTGCTAGAGAACTAAACAGGGGGAACGGGCGCGAGCAGTACTTC
cdr3_aa: CSARELNRGNGREQYF
v_call: TRBV20-1
j_call: TRBJ2-7
d_call: TRBD1
clone_size: NA

cdr3_nt: TGTGCCATCAAGGGAGGGCCAGCGGGGAATGAGCAGTTCTTC
cdr3_aa: CAIKGGPAGNEQFF
v_call: TRBV10-3
j_call: TRBJ2-1
d_call: TRBD2
clone_size: NA

cdr3_nt: TGTGCCAGCAGCCCCCGAAGGGGCGGCCAAGAGACCCAGTACTTC
cdr3_aa: CASSPRRGGQETQYF
v_call: TRBV7-3
j_call: TRBJ2-5
d_call: NA
clone_size: NA

cdr3_nt: TGCGCCACCGTAGCGGGGGGGATCAATGAGCAGTTCTTC
cdr3_aa: CATVAGGINEQFF
v_call: TRBV10-2
j_call: TRBJ2-1
d_call: TRBD2
clone_size: few

cdr3_nt: TGTGCCATCGGAGCCTCTGGGGCCAACGTCCTGACTTTC
cdr3_aa: CAIGASGANVLTF
v_call: TRBV10-3
j_call: TRBJ2-6
d_call: NA
clone_size: few

cdr3_nt: TGCGCCAGCAGCCAAGGTGGGGGTTTCAGCTCCTACGAGCAGTACTTC
cdr3_aa: CASSQGGGFSSYEQYF
v_call: TRBV5-1
j_call: TRBJ2-7
d_call: NA
clone_size: NA

cdr3_nt: TGTGCCTGGAAGTCGGCGGGAGGGAATGAGCAGTTCTTC
cdr3_aa: CAWKSAGGNEQFF
v_call: TRBV30
j_call: TRBJ2-1
d_call: TRBD2
clone_size: NA

cdr3_nt: TGTGCCAGCAGTTTATTTCCAGGTAGGATGAACACTGAAGCTTTCTTT
cdr3_aa: CASSLFPGRMNTEAFF
v_call: TRBV27
j_call: TRBJ1-1
d_call: NA
clone_size: NA